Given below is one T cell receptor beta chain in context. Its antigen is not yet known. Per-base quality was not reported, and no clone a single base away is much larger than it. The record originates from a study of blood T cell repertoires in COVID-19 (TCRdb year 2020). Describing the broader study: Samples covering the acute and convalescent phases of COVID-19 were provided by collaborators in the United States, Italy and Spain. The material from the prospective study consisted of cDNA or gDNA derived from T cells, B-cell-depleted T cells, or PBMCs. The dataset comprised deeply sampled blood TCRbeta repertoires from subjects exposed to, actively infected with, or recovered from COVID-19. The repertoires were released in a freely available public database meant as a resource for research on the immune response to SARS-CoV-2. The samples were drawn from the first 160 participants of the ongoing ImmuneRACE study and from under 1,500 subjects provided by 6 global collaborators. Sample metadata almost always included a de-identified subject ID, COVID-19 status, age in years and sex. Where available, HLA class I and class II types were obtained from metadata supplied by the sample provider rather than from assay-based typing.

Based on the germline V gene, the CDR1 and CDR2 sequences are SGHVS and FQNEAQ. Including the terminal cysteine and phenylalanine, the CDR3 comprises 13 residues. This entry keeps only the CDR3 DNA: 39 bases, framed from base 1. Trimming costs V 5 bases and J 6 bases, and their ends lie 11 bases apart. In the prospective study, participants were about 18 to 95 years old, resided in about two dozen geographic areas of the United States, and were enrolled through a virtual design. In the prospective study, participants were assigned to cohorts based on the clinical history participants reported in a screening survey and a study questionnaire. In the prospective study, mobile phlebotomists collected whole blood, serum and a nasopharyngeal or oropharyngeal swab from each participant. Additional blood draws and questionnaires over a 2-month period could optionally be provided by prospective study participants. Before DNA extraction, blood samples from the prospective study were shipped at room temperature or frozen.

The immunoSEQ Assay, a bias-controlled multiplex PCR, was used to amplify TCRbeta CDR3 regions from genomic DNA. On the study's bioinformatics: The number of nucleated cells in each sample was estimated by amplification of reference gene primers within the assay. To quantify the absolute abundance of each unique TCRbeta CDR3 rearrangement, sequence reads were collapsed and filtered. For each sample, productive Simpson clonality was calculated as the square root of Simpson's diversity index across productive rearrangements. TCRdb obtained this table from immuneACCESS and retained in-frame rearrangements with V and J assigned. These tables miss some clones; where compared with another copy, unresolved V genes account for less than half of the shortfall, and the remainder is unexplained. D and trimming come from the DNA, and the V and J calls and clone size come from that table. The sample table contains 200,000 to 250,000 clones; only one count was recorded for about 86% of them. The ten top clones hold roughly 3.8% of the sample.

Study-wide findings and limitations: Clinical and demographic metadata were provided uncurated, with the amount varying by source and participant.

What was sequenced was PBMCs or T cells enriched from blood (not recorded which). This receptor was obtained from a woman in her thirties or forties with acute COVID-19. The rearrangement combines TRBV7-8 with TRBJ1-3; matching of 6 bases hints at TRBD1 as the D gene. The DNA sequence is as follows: TGTGCCAGCAGCCCACAGGGTTTAAACACCATATATTTT. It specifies CASSPQGLNTIYF.